These 13 T cell receptor beta chains were all obtained from the same sample, sequenced in a study of a mutant IDH1 vaccine in newly diagnosed glioma. Time point in this sample: week 47, end of study. Vaccinated patients received 300 ug of mutant IDH1 20-mer peptide per dose, with topical imiquimod. The assay was immunoSEQ multiplex PCR, and TCRdb's table has in-frame clones only and misses some. The sample includes tens of thousands of clones, about 65% of them seen just once. No antigen is known for these receptors. The source material was peripheral blood mononuclear cells (PBMCs), sampled from a glioma patient whose treatment included an IDH1 peptide vaccine. The receptors stem from a man in his forties or fifties with glioma. Some clones in this sample may be carry-over from other donors' samples.

V usage is TRBV4-2 and J usage is TRBJ1-6; 9 bases align to TRBD1. V was pared by 4 bases and J by 6 bases, with 4 bases of the junction left unmatched. CDR3 length equals 15 residues. CDR1 and CDR2 (germline): LGHNA, YNFKEQ. The chain's CDR3 is CASSRDRGTNSPLHF. The CDR3 DNA reads TGTGCCAGCAGCCGAGACAGGGGGACTAATTCACCCCTCCACTTT.

The chain carries TRBV18 and TRBJ1-1; the D gene is possibly TRBD1 (6 bases). Germline CDR1 KGHSH, CDR2 LQKENI. CDR3 length: 15 residues. Trimming stripped 8 bases from V and 3 bases from J, with 19 bases between. CDR3 sequence: CASRGPTGWDTEAFF. The CDR3 DNA sequence: TGTGCCAGCCGGGGACCCACAGGGTGGGACACTGAAGCTTTCTTT.

On this clone: One end of the junction fails to match germline, which may point to a read error. The chain employs TRBV19 and TRBJ1-1, with D tentatively TRBD1 (5 bases). Germline-derived CDR1 and CDR2 are LNHDA and SQIVND (reference sequence). The CDR3 length is 14 residues. In DNA form, the CDR3 reads TGTGCCAGTAGTATAGCACAGGCGAACGCTGAAGCTTTCTTT. This encodes CASSIAQANAEAFF.

In this sample, this clone turned up a few times. The chain couples TRBV7-9 to TRBJ1-1; D uncertain. V was pared by 5 bases and J by 5 bases, with 15 bases between. Germline CDR1 is SEHNR and CDR2 is FQNEAQ (reference sequence). The CDR3 is 14 residues long. CDR3 DNA: TGTGCCAGCAGCCGTCGAGCGGTTGTTACTGAAGCTTTCTTT. Amino acid sequence: CASSRRAVVTEAFF.

The V call is TRBV10-3, the J call TRBJ2-2, with D possibly being TRBD1 or TRBD2 (5 bases each). This CDR3 has 17 residues. With 0 bases removed from V and 5 bases from J, the gap between germline ends came to 16 bases. Per the germline V gene, CDR1 is ENHRY and CDR2 is SYGVKD. The CDR3 reads CAISESRAGSSTGELFF. The DNA for the CDR3 is TGTGCCATCAGTGAGTCGAGGGCAGGGAGTAGTACCGGGGAGCTGTTTTTT.

This clone was picked up a small number of times. The chain employs TRBV6-5 and TRBJ1-6, with D unclear. The CDR3 is 14 amino acids. V dropped 2 bases and J dropped 8 bases, with 10 bases sitting between them. Germline V gene lookup returns CDR1 MNHEY and CDR2 SVGAGI. Here the CDR3 DNA reads TGTGCCAGCAGTTACGGAGAGAGGGATTCACCCCTCCACTTT. Residues: CASSYGERDSPLHF.

In its sample, this clone was seen a few times. This chain links TRBV5-1 with TRBJ2-6; TRBD1 matches 7 bases. V trimming: 0 bases; J trimming: 2 bases; junction bases outside the gene matches: 11. Germline values: CDR1 SGHRS, CDR2 YFSETQ. The CDR3 extends over 19 amino acids. The CDR3 reads CASSLGRQGISAGANVLTF. CDR3 nucleotide sequence: TGCGCCAGCAGCTTGGGACGACAGGGAATTAGTGCTGGGGCCAACGTCCTGACTTTC.

This clone has only a few counts. This chain uses TRBV19 with TRBJ1-5, with D possibly being TRBD1 (5 bases). V was trimmed by 1 base and J by 10 bases, leaving 17 bases between them. CDR3 length: 15 amino acids. Germline loops: CDR1 LNHDA, CDR2 SQIVND (reference sequence). CDR3 in DNA: TGTGCCAGTAGTATAGGAGGGGCGGTAATCAGCCCCCAGCATTTT. Encoded protein: CASSIGGAVISPQHF.

V gene TRBV2 combines with J gene TRBJ1-6, with a tentative D call TRBD1 (5 bases). V gave up 7 bases and J gave up 0 bases, with 19 bases separating them. CDR3 length: 18 amino acids. In germline, CDR1 is SNHLY, CDR2 FYNNEI. In DNA form, the CDR3 reads TGTGCCAGCATTGGGGCCGGGACGGCAAGCTCCTATAATTCACCCCTCCACTTT. It translates to CASIGAGTASSYNSPLHF.

The table lists this clone with a few counts. This chain joins TRBV6-1 and TRBJ1-5, with a possible D match to TRBD1 (5 bases). The ends were cut back, 6 bases at V and 0 bases at J, with 9 bases in the middle. Germline CDR1 is MNHNS and CDR2 is SASEGT. This CDR3 is 14 amino acids long. The CDR3 spells CASSHQGSNQPQHF. The DNA for the CDR3 is TGTGCCAGCAGCCATCAGGGTAGCAATCAGCCCCAGCATTTT.

The chain carries TRBV18 and TRBJ2-1; no definite D call. The V gene lost 4 bases and the J gene lost 8 bases, with 6 bases spanning the gap. Germline V CDR1 and CDR2: KGHSH, LQKENI. The CDR3 is 11 residues long. The chain's CDR3 is CASSRSDEQFF. The CDR3 nucleotides are TGTGCCAGCTCACGGAGTGATGAGCAGTTCTTC.

A single count supports this clone. The chain has TRBV5-1 and TRBJ2-7; 9 nucleotides agree with TRBD1. This CDR3 is built from 15 residues. V shed 2 bases, J shed 1 base, and the junction held 4 bases outside the gene matches. Per germline, CDR1 SGHRS and CDR2 YFSETQ. CDR3 sequence (DNA): TGCGCCAGCAGCTTCAGACAGGGGGAATCCTACGAGCAGTACTTC. It translates to CASSFRQGESYEQYF. Together with reference TRBV5-1 and TRBJ2-7, the CDR3 gives the full variable domain: KAGVTQTPRYLIKTRGQQVTLSCSPISGHRSVSWYQQTPGQGLQFLFEYFSETQRNKGNFPGRFSGRQFSNSRSEMNVSTLELGDSALYLCASSFRQGESYEQYFGPGTRLTVT.

This clone has more than one count but fewer than ten. The chain employs TRBV7-2 and TRBJ2-5; D call uncertain. CDR1 is SGHTA and CDR2 is FQGNSA in the germline V gene. V was cut by 3 bases and J by 1 base, with 9 bases left in between. CDR3 length: 14 amino acids. The DNA of the CDR3 is TGTGCCAGCAGCTTCTTTGCCCTCCAAGAGACCCAGTACTTC. Translation gives CASSFFALQETQYF.